This entry describes one TCR beta chain. Its target is unknown. Being one base from a much bigger clone, this may be a read error. Then a second PCR, running about 6 to 11 cycles, was carried out with a sample-barcoded 5' primer and a J-beta primer mix. MiXCR, run by TCRdb on the 5' RACE reads, gives a single entry per CDR3 protein. The table includes 980,000 or so distinct CDR3 sequences, about 44% detected once. The data derive from a study of blood T cells in healthy people across ages. Study-level results: There was a strong correlation between TCR beta diversity and naive T cell percentage.

From germline, CDR1 is SGHRS and CDR2 YFSETQ. The length of the CDR3 is 14 residues. Sequencing was performed on blood. The source of this sequence is a young man in good health. The chain joins TRBV5-1 to TRBJ2-3, with a weak D call TRBD1 (6 bases). CDR3 nucleotide sequence: TGCGTCAGCAGATCAGGGGAAATGGCAGATACGCAGTATTTT. It specifies CVSRSGEMADTQYF.